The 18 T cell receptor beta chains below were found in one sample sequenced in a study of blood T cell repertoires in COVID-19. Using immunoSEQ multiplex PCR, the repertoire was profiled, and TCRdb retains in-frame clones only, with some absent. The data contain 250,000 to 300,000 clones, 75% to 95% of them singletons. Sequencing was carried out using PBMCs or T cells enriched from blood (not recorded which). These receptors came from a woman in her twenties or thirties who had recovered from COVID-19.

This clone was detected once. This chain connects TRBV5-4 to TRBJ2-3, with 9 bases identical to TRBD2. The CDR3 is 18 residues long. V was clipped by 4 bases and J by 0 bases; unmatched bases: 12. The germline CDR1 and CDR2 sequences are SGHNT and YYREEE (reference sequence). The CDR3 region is CASSRTSAYSTSTDTQYF. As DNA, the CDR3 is TGTGCCAGCAGCCGGACTAGCGCCTACTCGACTAGCACAGATACGCAGTATTTT.

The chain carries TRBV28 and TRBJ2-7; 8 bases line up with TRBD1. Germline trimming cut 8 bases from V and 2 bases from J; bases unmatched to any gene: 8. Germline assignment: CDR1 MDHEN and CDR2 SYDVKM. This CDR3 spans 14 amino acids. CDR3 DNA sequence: TGTGCCAGCGAAAAACAGGGGGGAGCCTACGAGCAGTACTTC. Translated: CASEKQGGAYEQYF.

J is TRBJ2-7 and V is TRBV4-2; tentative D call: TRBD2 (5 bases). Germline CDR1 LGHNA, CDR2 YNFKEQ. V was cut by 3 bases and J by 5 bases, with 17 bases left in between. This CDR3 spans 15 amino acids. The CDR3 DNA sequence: TGTGCCAGCAGCCACCCAGAGGGCGCAGTCCACGAGCAGTACTTC. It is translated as CASSHPEGAVHEQYF.

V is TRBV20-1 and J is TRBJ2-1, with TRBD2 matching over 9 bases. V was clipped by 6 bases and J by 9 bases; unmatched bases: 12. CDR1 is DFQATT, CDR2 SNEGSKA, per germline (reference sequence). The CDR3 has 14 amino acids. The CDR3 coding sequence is TGCAGTGCCAGTCGGGGCGGGAGGGCAATTGAGCAGTTCTTC. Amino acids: CSASRGGRAIEQFF.

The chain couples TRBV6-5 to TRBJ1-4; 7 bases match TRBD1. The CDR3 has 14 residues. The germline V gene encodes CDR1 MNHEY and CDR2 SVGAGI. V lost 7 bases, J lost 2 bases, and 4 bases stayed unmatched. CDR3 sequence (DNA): TGTGCCAGCACTGCAGGGGGGACTAATGAAAAACTGTTTTTT. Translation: CASTAGGTNEKLFF.

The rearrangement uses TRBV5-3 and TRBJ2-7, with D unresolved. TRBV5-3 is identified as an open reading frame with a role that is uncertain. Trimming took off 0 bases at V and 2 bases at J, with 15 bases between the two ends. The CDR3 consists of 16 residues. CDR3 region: CARSLEGIAPAYEQYF. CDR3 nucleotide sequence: TGTGCCAGAAGCTTGGAAGGTATAGCCCCTGCCTACGAGCAGTACTTC.

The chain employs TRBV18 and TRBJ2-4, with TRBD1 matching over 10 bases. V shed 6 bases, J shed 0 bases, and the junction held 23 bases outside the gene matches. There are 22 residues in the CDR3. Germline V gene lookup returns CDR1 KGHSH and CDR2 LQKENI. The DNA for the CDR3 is TGTGCCAGCTCGCCCGGTATTCGGTCGGGACAGGGGTCCGTGAGAGCCAAAAACATTCAGTACTTC. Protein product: CASSPGIRSGQGSVRAKNIQYF.

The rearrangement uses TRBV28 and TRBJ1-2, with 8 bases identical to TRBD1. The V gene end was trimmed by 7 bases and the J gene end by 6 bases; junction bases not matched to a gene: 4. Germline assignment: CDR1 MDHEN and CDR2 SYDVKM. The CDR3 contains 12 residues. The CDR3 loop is CASKQGVNGYTF. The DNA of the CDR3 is TGTGCCAGCAAACAGGGGGTGAATGGCTACACCTTC.

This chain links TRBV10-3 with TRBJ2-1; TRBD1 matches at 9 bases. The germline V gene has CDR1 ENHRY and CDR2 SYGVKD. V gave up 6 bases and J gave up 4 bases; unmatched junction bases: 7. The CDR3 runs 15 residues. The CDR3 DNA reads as TGTGCCATCAGCCTTGGGACAGGGTCGTACAATGAGCAGTTCTTC. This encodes CAISLGTGSYNEQFF.

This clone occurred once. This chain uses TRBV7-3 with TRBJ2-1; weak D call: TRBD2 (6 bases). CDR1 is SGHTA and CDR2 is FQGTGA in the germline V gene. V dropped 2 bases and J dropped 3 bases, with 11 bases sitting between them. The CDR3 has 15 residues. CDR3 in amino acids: CASSLVNSGYNEQFF. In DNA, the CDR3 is TGTGCCAGCAGCTTAGTTAATAGCGGCTACAATGAGCAGTTCTTC.

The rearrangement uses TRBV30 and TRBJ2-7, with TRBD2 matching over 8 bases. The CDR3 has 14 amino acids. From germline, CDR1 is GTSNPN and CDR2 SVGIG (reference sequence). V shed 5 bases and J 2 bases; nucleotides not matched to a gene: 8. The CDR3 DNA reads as TGTGCCTGGGATCTGGGACTAGACACCTACGAGCAGTACTTC. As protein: CAWDLGLDTYEQYF. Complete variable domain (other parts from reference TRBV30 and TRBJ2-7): SQTIHQWPATLVQPVGSPLSLECTVEGTSNPNLYWYRQAAGRGLQLLFYSVGIGQISSEVPQNLSASRPQDRQFILSSKKLLLSDSGFYLCAWDLGLDTYEQYFGPGTRLTVT.

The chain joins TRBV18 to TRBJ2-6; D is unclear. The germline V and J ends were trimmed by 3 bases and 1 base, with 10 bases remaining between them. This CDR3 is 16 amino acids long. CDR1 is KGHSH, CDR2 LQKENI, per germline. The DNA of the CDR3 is TGTGCCAGCTCACCTCAAGAGTATTCTGGGGCCAACGTCCTGACTTTC. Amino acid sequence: CASSPQEYSGANVLTF.

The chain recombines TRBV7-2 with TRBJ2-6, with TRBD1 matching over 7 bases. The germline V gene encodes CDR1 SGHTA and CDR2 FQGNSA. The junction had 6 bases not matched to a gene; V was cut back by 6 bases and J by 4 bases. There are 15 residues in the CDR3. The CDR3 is CASRTGFSGANVLTF. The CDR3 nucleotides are TGTGCCAGCAGGACAGGGTTCTCGGGGGCCAACGTCCTGACTTTC.

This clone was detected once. The CDR3 is CASSLTGLISYEQYF. CDR3 nucleotides: TGTGCCAGCAGCTTAACTGGACTCATCTCCTACGAGCAGTACTTC. The rearrangement links TRBV11-1 to TRBJ2-7; a weak D match, TRBD2 (5 bases). There are 15 residues in the CDR3. Looked up from germline, CDR1 is SGHAT and CDR2 is FQDESV (reference sequence). V was clipped by 2 bases and J by 0 bases, with 11 bases between them.

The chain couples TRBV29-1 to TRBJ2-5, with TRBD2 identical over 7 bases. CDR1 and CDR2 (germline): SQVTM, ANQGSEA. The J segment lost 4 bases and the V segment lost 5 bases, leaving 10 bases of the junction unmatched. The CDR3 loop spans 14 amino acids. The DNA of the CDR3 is TGCAGCGTTTCTTTAGGGGAGGGCGGAGAGACCCAGTACTTC. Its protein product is CSVSLGEGGETQYF.

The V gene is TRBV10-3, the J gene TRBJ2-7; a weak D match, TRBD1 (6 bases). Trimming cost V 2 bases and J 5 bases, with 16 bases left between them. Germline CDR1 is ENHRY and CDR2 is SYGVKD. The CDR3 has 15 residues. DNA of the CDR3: TGTGCCATCAGTGAGCAAGAAAACTACAGGGACGAGCAGTACTTC. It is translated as CAISEQENYRDEQYF.

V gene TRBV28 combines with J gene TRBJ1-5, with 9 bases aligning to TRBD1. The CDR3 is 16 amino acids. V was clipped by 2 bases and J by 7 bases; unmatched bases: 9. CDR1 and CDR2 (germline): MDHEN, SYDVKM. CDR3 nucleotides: TGTGCCAGCAGTTTAAACCGGGACAGGGTTCGGCAGCCCCAGCATTTT. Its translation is CASSLNRDRVRQPQHF. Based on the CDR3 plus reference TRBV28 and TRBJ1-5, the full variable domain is DVKVTQSSRYLVKRTGEKVFLECVQDMDHENMFWYRQDPGLGLRLIYFSYDVKMKEKGDIPEGYSVSREKKERFSLILESASTNQTSMYLCASSLNRDRVRQPQHFGDGTRLSIL.

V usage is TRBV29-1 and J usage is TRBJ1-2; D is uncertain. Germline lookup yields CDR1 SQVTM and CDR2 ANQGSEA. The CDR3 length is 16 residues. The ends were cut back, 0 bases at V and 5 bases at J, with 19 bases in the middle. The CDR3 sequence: CSVEDRRGQIDYGYTF. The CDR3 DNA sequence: TGCAGCGTTGAAGATCGGCGGGGTCAGATTGATTATGGCTACACCTTC.